The present T cell receptor beta chain was sequenced within a study of CD8 T cells in ankylosing spondylitis. There are many counts of this clonotype. The ends were cut back, 7 bases at V and 1 base at J, with 19 bases in the middle. Germline CDR1 MDHEN, CDR2 SYDVKM. This CDR3 comprises 16 residues. TCRdb redid the calling of the 5' RACE reads with MiXCR, one entry per CDR3 protein. This table holds a few hundred thousand distinct CDR3 sequences, under 12% found once. The chain is built from TRBV28 and TRBJ1-1; D is unclear. This TCR was sampled from a male donor with ankylosing spondylitis or in good health (not recorded which). The specimen sequenced was blood, either unsorted or a sorted T cell fraction (not recorded which). CDR3 coding DNA: TGTGCCAGCACCGAGAGAGCAGGCGGAGGGAACACTGAAGCTTTCTTT. As protein: CASTERAGGGNTEAFF. The full variable domain, in which reference TRBV28 and TRBJ1-1 provide the parts outside the CDR3, is DVKVTQSSRYLVKRTGEKVFLECVQDMDHENMFWYRQDPGLGLRLIYFSYDVKMKEKGDIPEGYSVSREKKERFSLILESASTNQTSMYLCASTERAGGGNTEAFFGQGTRLTVV.